The rows below give T cell receptor beta chains drawn from one sample of a study of T cell repertoires in cytomegalovirus infection. TCRdb passed the reads through MiXCR, listing each CDR3 protein once. The sample holds 300,000 to 400,000 distinct CDR3 sequences, just under 25% seen once. These receptors' antigens are unknown. Sample: cultured PBMCs, taken from culture after CMV antigen stimulation. These TCRs come from a human donor in good health (CMV status not recorded). Some clones in this sample may be carry-over from other donors' samples. CDR3s include the opening cysteine and the closing phenylalanine or tryptophan. D genes are given only for firm matches. The listing skips clone size in some rows; elsewhere it reads once, few, many or a size class.

J,size,D,V,CDR3,DNA
TRBJ2-1,many,TRBD1,TRBV5-1,CASHLRPTGTYNEQFF,TGCGCCAGCCACCTTCGCCCGACAGGGACCTACAATGAGCAGTTCTTC
TRBJ1-2,few,.,TRBV6-5,CASREANYGYTF,TGTGCCAGCAGGGAGGCTAACTATGGCTACACCTTC
TRBJ1-2,many,TRBD1,TRBV7-2,CASSNPTGGGGYTF,TGTGCCAGCAGCAACCCGACAGGGGGTGGTGGCTACACCTTC
TRBJ1-2,few,TRBD1,TRBV12-3/TRBV12-4,CASSPGQEGGYTF,TGTGCCAGCAGTCCCGGACAGGAAGGGGGCTACACCTTC
TRBJ1-3,.,.,TRBV10-3,CAMQQQASGNTIYF,TGTGCCATGCAACAACAGGCCTCTGGAAACACCATATATTTT
TRBJ1-5,few,TRBD1,TRBV5-1,CASSLGDREDQPQHF,TGCGCCAGCAGCTTGGGGGACAGGGAGGATCAGCCCCAGCATTTT
TRBJ2-5,.,.,TRBV20-1,CSARVLETQYF,TGCAGTGCTAGAGTTTTAGAGACCCAGTACTTC
TRBJ2-1,.,.,TRBV12-3/TRBV12-4,CASTGWLNNEQFF,TGTGCCAGCACAGGTTGGTTAAACAATGAGCAGTTCTTC
TRBJ2-7,many,TRBD2,TRBV4-3,CASSQDPSGRNEQYF,TGCGCCAGCAGCCAAGATCCTAGCGGGAGGAACGAGCAGTACTTC
TRBJ1-6,.,TRBD1,TRBV7-6,CASSLASGTVPYSPLHF,TGTGCCAGCAGCTTAGCGTCCGGGACAGTTCCTTATTCACCCCTCCACTTT
TRBJ1-3,.,.,TRBV29-1,CSVRGEGNTIYF,TGCAGCGTTCGCGGTGAGGGAAACACCATATATTTT
TRBJ2-7,few,TRBD2,TRBV28,CASSSPGLAGAYEQYF,TGTGCCAGCAGTTCCCCGGGACTAGCGGGAGCTTACGAGCAGTACTTC
TRBJ1-5,.,.,TRBV12-3/TRBV12-4,CASSFRLVNQPQHF,TGTGCCAGCAGTTTTCGCCTAGTCAATCAGCCCCAGCATTTT
TRBJ2-7,.,TRBD2,TRBV12-3/TRBV12-4,CASSCCGSSYEQYF,TGTGCCAGCAGTTGTTGCGGGAGCTCCTACGAGCAGTACTTC
TRBJ2-7,few,TRBD1,TRBV5-6,CASSWGQGDSEQYF,TGTGCCAGCAGTTGGGGACAGGGAGACTCCGAGCAGTACTTC
TRBJ2-5,few,TRBD1,TRBV7-2,CASSPPPQGTTQYF,TGTGCCAGCAGCCCTCCCCCACAGGGGACGACCCAGTACTTC
TRBJ2-7,.,.,TRBV20-1,CSAPDPNPGEQYF,TGCAGTGCTCCCGACCCAAATCCGGGCGAGCAGTACTTC
TRBJ2-3,many,.,TRBV7-2,CASSLDLYTDTQYF,TGTGCCAGCAGCTTAGATCTTTACACAGATACGCAGTATTTT
TRBJ2-1,.,.,TRBV4-2,CASSLSGPLRDNEQFF,TGTGCCAGCAGCCTTTCAGGCCCCCTTAGAGACAATGAGCAGTTCTTC
TRBJ2-2,.,TRBD1,TRBV11-3,CASSSRGRSTGELFF,TGTGCCAGCAGCTCCAGGGGGCGTAGCACCGGGGAGCTGTTTTTT
TRBJ1-1,.,TRBD1,TRBV6-8,CASSYSSGGLSTEAFF,TGTGCCAGCAGTTACTCGTCAGGGGGCTTGAGCACTGAAGCTTTCTTT
TRBJ2-5,many,TRBD1,TRBV6-1,CASSFRGRPGQGGETQYF,TGTGCCAGCAGTTTCAGAGGCAGACCGGGACAGGGTGGAGAGACCCAGTACTTC
TRBJ2-1,.,TRBD2,TRBV6-2/TRBV6-3,CASSQGLAGNNEQFF,TGTGCCAGCTCCCAGGGACTAGCGGGAAACAATGAGCAGTTCTTC
TRBJ2-1,few,TRBD2,TRBV7-2,CASRSTSGPYNEQFF,TGTGCCAGCAGGTCTACTAGCGGACCTTACAATGAGCAGTTCTTC
TRBJ1-1,.,.,TRBV29-1,CSVQNRLDTEAFF,TGCAGCGTACAGAACAGGTTGGACACTGAAGCTTTCTTT
TRBJ2-7,.,.,TRBV14,CARNRSYEQYF,TGTGCCAGAAACCGATCCTACGAGCAGTACTTC
TRBJ2-3,few,.,TRBV11-2,CASSGAWGGMRTDTQYF,TGTGCCAGCAGCGGGGCTTGGGGCGGGATGCGCACAGATACGCAGTATTTT
TRBJ2-2,many,TRBD2,TRBV11-3,CASTSSRTRRAGELFF,TGTGCCAGCACCTCTAGCCGGACTAGAAGGGCCGGGGAGCTGTTTTTT
TRBJ2-7,.,.,TRBV10-3,CAISDYSLTTGKSYEQYF,TGTGCCATCAGTGACTATTCCTTGACTACAGGGAAGAGCTACGAGCAGTACTTC
TRBJ2-5,many,TRBD1,TRBV4-3,CASGQGARETQYF,TGCGCCAGTGGACAGGGGGCGAGAGAGACCCAGTACTTC
TRBJ2-1,many,TRBD1,TRBV7-2,CASRFAPGQGDIF,TGTGCCAGCAGGTTCGCCCCGGGACAGGGCGACATCTTC
TRBJ1-4,.,.,TRBV5-3,CASSLARGGLDNEKLFF,TGTGCCAGCAGCTTGGCCAGGGGTGGACTGGATAATGAAAAACTGTTTTTT
TRBJ1-1,.,.,TRBV5-1,CASSKNRGGEAFF,TGCGCCAGCAGCAAAAACCGTGGGGGTGAAGCTTTCTTT
TRBJ1-5,many,TRBD1,TRBV7-2,CASSVRQGNQPQHF,TGTGCCAGCAGCGTACGACAGGGAAATCAGCCCCAGCATTTT
TRBJ2-1,many,TRBD1,TRBV19,CASSQQGSARARNEQFF,TGTGCCAGTAGTCAACAGGGGTCGGCACGGGCGAGGAATGAGCAGTTCTTC
TRBJ2-7,.,.,TRBV20-1,CSASSGSSYEQYF,TGCAGTGCTAGTAGCGGAAGCTCCTACGAGCAGTACTTC